The entry below gives a single T cell receptor beta chain sequence along with its context. Its antigen is not yet known. No base qualities exist here, and no much larger clone lies one base off it. This specimen belongs to a study of T cell changes during pregnancy in multiple sclerosis (dated by TCRdb to between 2018 and 2021). For context, the study as a whole: The study looked at changes in the T cell repertoire across pregnancy in women with multiple sclerosis.

Library preparation used the immunoSEQ multiplex PCR assay. TCRdb holds this immuneACCESS table with in-frame rearrangements only. Some clones are missing; in checked studies, unresolved V genes explain under half, and the rest has no known cause. The sample table records tens of thousands of clones; 94% of these occur just once. The top ten constitute more than 1.5% of the sample. Material: peripheral blood, obtained after pregnancy. The TCR sequence derives from a female donor in good health, enrolled as a control in a pregnancy study.

The DNA sequence is TGTGCCAGCAGCAACAGGGGAGACTTTGGCTACACCTTC. Its coded protein is CASSNRGDFGYTF. The V gene is TRBV6-5 and the J gene is TRBJ1-2; the central 7 bases match TRBD1. Measured from the cysteine to the phenylalanine, the CDR3 is 13 residues long. The entry retains the CDR3 DNA only, 39 bases that are in frame from base 1. Reading the germline V gene gives CDR1 MNHEY and CDR2 SVGAGI. V is pruned by 6 bases and J by 7 bases, leaving 8 bases of the junction without a gene match.